A selection of T cell receptor beta chains follows, all from one sample in a study of blood T cell repertoires in COVID-19. Only in-frame clones appear in the TCRdb table, and some are missing; sequencing was by immunoSEQ multiplex PCR. Of 250,000 to 400,000 clones in the sample, almost 90% are singletons; the top ten hold less than 3.5%. Sequenced: peripheral blood. The receptors originated from a woman in her 30s with COVID-19, enrolled during active disease. The CDR3 runs from the conserved cysteine through the conserved F or W. The D gene is left open where the match is weak. Clone size is not always given. Where it is, it says once, few, many or a class for expanded clones.

clone_size: -
d_call: -
v_call: TRBV10-2
j_call: TRBJ2-1
cdr3_aa: CASSERGTDSYNEQFF
cdr3_nt: TGCGCCAGCAGTGAGCGCGGGACAGACTCCTACAATGAGCAGTTCTTC

clone_size: -
d_call: -
v_call: TRBV2
j_call: TRBJ2-5
cdr3_aa: CASRIPLAVQETQYF
cdr3_nt: TGTGCCAGCAGGATCCCACTAGCTGTCCAAGAGACCCAGTACTTC

clone_size: -
d_call: TRBD2
v_call: TRBV15
j_call: TRBJ2-7
cdr3_aa: CATSRGLAGAREQYF
cdr3_nt: TGTGCCACCAGCAGGGGACTAGCGGGAGCTCGGGAGCAGTACTTC

clone_size: -
d_call: -
v_call: TRBV28
j_call: TRBJ2-7
cdr3_aa: CASSGRDTSSYEQYF
cdr3_nt: TGTGCCAGCAGTGGCCGGGACACTAGCTCCTACGAGCAGTACTTC

clone_size: -
d_call: TRBD1
v_call: TRBV6-4
j_call: TRBJ1-1
cdr3_aa: CASSRDRLNTEAFF
cdr3_nt: TGTGCCAGCAGTCGGGACAGGTTGAACACTGAAGCTTTCTTT

clone_size: once
d_call: -
v_call: TRBV28
j_call: TRBJ1-1
cdr3_aa: CASGSGTREGAFF
cdr3_nt: TGTGCCAGCGGCTCCGGGACACGAGAGGGAGCTTTCTTT

clone_size: -
d_call: TRBD2
v_call: TRBV15
j_call: TRBJ2-3
cdr3_aa: CATSRDIVGTSGTDTQYF
cdr3_nt: TGTGCCACCAGCAGAGATATCGTCGGGACTAGCGGCACAGATACGCAGTATTTT

clone_size: -
d_call: -
v_call: TRBV7-9
j_call: TRBJ1-1
cdr3_aa: CASSSQGTEAFF
cdr3_nt: TGTGCCAGCAGCTCGCAGGGGACTGAAGCTTTCTTT

clone_size: -
d_call: TRBD1
v_call: TRBV2
j_call: TRBJ1-2
cdr3_aa: CASIGTGYYGYTF
cdr3_nt: TGTGCCAGCATCGGGACAGGGTACTATGGCTACACCTTC

clone_size: -
d_call: TRBD1
v_call: TRBV6-6
j_call: TRBJ1-5
cdr3_aa: CASSLGQGNQPQHF
cdr3_nt: TGTGCCAGCAGTTTGGGACAGGGCAATCAGCCCCAGCATTTT

clone_size: -
d_call: -
v_call: TRBV2
j_call: TRBJ1-2
cdr3_aa: CASSEQARAYGYTF
cdr3_nt: TGTGCCAGCAGTGAACAGGCCAGGGCGTATGGCTACACCTTC

clone_size: -
d_call: TRBD2
v_call: TRBV4-2
j_call: TRBJ2-6
cdr3_aa: CASRALAGSSLGANVLTF
cdr3_nt: TGTGCCAGCAGGGCACTAGCGGGGAGTTCTCTAGGGGCCAACGTCCTGACTTTC

clone_size: -
d_call: TRBD1
v_call: TRBV5-1
j_call: TRBJ1-1
cdr3_aa: CASSLASIGGKTEAFF
cdr3_nt: TGCGCCAGCAGCTTGGCCTCAATAGGGGGCAAGACTGAAGCTTTCTTT

clone_size: -
d_call: TRBD1
v_call: TRBV5-1
j_call: TRBJ1-2
cdr3_aa: CASSFGQATDGYTF
cdr3_nt: TGCGCCAGCAGCTTCGGACAGGCCACTGATGGCTACACCTTC

clone_size: -
d_call: TRBD1
v_call: TRBV9
j_call: TRBJ2-2
cdr3_aa: CASSVATGLHTGELFF
cdr3_nt: TGTGCCAGCAGCGTCGCGACAGGGCTTCACACCGGGGAGCTGTTTTTT

clone_size: -
d_call: TRBD1
v_call: TRBV11-3
j_call: TRBJ2-3
cdr3_aa: CASSPSGQGPDTQYF
cdr3_nt: TGTGCCAGCAGCCCCAGTGGACAGGGGCCAGATACGCAGTATTTT

clone_size: -
d_call: TRBD2
v_call: TRBV11-2
j_call: TRBJ2-5
cdr3_aa: CASSPTLGLAGGPRETQYF
cdr3_nt: TGTGCCAGCAGCCCCACCCTGGGGCTAGCGGGAGGGCCGCGAGAGACCCAGTACTTC

clone_size: -
d_call: -
v_call: TRBV9
j_call: TRBJ2-7
cdr3_aa: CASSARETYEQYF
cdr3_nt: TGTGCCAGCAGCGCGAGGGAGACCTACGAGCAGTACTTC

clone_size: once
d_call: TRBD1
v_call: TRBV7-2
j_call: TRBJ1-2
cdr3_aa: CASTRPTTTGGHGYTF
cdr3_nt: TGTGCCAGCACCCGACCTACGACTACAGGGGGACATGGCTACACCTTC

clone_size: few
d_call: -
v_call: TRBV7-9
j_call: TRBJ1-1
cdr3_aa: CASSSYRTGGTEAFF
cdr3_nt: TGTGCCAGCAGCTCTTATAGGACCGGGGGGACTGAAGCTTTCTTT